This TCR beta chain was identified during a study of OX40 agonist ivuxolimab in advanced cancers. Study-level background: Given to patients was ivuxolimab, an agonistic anti-OX40 (CD134) antibody.

Study-wide findings and caveats: Partly responding patients at 0.1-3.0 mg/kg showed some of the smallest clonal expansion.

With 6 bases removed from V and 5 bases from J, the gap between germline ends came to 11 bases. Germline lookup yields CDR1 MNHEY and CDR2 SMNVEV (reference sequence). The CDR3 runs 13 residues. As concerns this clone: The antigen remains undetermined.

The method was immunoSEQ multiplex PCR; TCRdb's version includes in-frame clones alone and lacks a portion of them. The sample shows 35,000 to 55,000 clones, about 88% of them seen only once. The rearrangement links TRBV27 to TRBJ1-5, with a weak D call TRBD1 (5 bases). The input for sequencing was CD4+ or CD8+ T cells sorted from blood, taken in a trial of the OX40 agonist ivuxolimab. The source of this sequence is an adult with an advanced solid tumor such as melanoma, head and neck, liver or kidney cancer. The CDR3 nucleotides are TGTGCCAGCAGGAGACAGAATCATCAGCCCCAGCATTTT. It is translated as CASRRQNHQPQHF.